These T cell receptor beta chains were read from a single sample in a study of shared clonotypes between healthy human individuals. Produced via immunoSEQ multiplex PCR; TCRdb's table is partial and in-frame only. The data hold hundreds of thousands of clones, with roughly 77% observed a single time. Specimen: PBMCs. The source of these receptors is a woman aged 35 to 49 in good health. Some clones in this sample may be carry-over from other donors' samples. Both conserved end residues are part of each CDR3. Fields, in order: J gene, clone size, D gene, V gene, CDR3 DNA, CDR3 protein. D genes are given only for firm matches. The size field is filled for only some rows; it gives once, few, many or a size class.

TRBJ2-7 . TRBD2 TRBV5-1 TGCGCCAGCAGCTTGGTAGCGGGGACCCACTACGAGCAGTACTTC CASSLVAGTHYEQYF
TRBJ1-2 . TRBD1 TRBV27 TGTGCCAGCAGTTCCATTACAGGGGTTCGAGGAGGCTACACCTTC CASSSITGVRGGYTF
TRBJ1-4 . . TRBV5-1 TGCGCCAGCAGCTTGGAGGCAGAGCAGACTGAAAAACTGTTTTTT CASSLEAEQTEKLFF
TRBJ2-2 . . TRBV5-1 TGCGCCAGCAGCTTGGTCGGGATGAACACCGGGGAGCTGTTTTTT CASSLVGMNTGELFF
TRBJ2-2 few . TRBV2 TGTGCCAGCAGGGGGGACACCACCGGGGAGCTGTTTTTT CASRGDTTGELFF
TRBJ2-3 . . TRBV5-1 TGCGCCAGCAGCTTAGGGCAGTACACAGATACGCAGTATTTT CASSLGQYTDTQYF
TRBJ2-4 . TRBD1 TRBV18 TGTGCCAGCTCACCTGGACAGGGTGTCAACATTCAGTACTTC CASSPGQGVNIQYF
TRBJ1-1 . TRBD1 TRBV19 TGTGCCAGTAGTGTGGACAGGGACACTGAAGCTTTCTTT CASSVDRDTEAFF
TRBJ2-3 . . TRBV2 TGTGCCAGCAGTTCACAGACTAGGCCAGATACGCAGTATTTT CASSSQTRPDTQYF
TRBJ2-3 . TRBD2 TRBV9 TGTGCCAGCAGCGTAGTGGGGGAGGGGGATACGCAGTATTTT CASSVVGEGDTQYF
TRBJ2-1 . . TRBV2 TGTGCCAGCAGTGAATGGGCCGGGAGCTCCTACAATGAGCAGTTCTTC CASSEWAGSSYNEQFF
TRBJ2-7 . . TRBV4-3 TGCGCCAGCAGCCCCCAGGGACTGGGGACAGAGCCTCCTTTC CASSPQGLGTEPPF
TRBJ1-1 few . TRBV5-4 TGTGCCAGCAGGCTACGGGCACAGGGAGACACTGAAGCTTTCTTT CASRLRAQGDTEAFF
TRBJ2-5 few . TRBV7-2 TGTGCCAGCAGCTTAGTGGGACTTGCCGAGACCCAGTACTTC CASSLVGLAETQYF
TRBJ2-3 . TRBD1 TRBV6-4 TGTGCCAGCAGTGAACGAGACAGGGGGCATCTCACAGATACGCAGTATTTT CASSERDRGHLTDTQYF
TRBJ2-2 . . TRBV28 TGTGCCAGCAGCCCTCCGGGTGGAGCGAACACCGGGGAGCTGTTTTTT CASSPPGGANTGELFF
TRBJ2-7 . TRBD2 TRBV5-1 TGCGCCAGCAGCTACTCTAGCGGGAGTTACGAGCAGTACTTC CASSYSSGSYEQYF
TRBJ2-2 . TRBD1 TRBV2 TGTGCCAGCAGTGAAAGAGGTCCGGGACAGGGTGGTTCCGGGGAGCTGTTTTTT CASSERGPGQGGSGELFF
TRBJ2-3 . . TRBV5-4 TGTGCCAGCAGCGCACAATCAGATACGCAGTATTTT CASSAQSDTQYF
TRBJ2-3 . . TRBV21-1 TGTGCCAGCAGCAAAAAGGGAATGCTAGATACGCAGTATTTT CASSKKGMLDTQYF
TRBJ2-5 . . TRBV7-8 TGTGCCAGCAGCTTAGGGGGGGCTGAAGAGACCCAGTACTTC CASSLGGAEETQYF
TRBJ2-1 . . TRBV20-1 TGCAGTGCTGCGGGGGCAGACCGGATGTTCTTC CSAAGADRMFF
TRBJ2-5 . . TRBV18 TGTGCCAGCTCACCATCAGGCTACCAAGAGACCCAGTACTTC CASSPSGYQETQYF
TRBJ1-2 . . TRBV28 TGTGCCAGCAATCCCCCTCCAGCTAACTATGGCTACACCTTC CASNPPPANYGYTF
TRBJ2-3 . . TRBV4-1 . CASSQFNGMVRSIF
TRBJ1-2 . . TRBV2 TGTGCCAGCAGTGAAGCCAGGGGAGTCTATGGCTACACCTTC CASSEARGVYGYTF
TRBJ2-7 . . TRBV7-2 TGTGCCAGCAGCTTAGTTGGGACTCGTAGCGAGCAGTACTTC CASSLVGTRSEQYF
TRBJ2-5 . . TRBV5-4 TGTGCCAGCAGTCGAGGGTCAGAGACCCAGTACTTC CASSRGSETQYF
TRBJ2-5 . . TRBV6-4 TGTGCCAGCAGTGACCAGGACCCCTATGAGACCCAGTACTTC CASSDQDPYETQYF
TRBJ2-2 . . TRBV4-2 TGTGCCAGCAGCCAAGATCCCTATGGACTCAACACCGGGGAGCTGTTTTTT CASSQDPYGLNTGELFF
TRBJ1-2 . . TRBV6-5 TGTGCCAGCAGTTACAGCCCATATGGCTACACCTTC CASSYSPYGYTF
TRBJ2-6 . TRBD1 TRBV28 TGTGCCAGCAGTTTAATTGGATGGGGTGGACAGGGGTTAATTGGGGCCAACGTCCTGACTTTC CASSLIGWGGQGLIGANVLTF
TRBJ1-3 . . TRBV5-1 TGCGCCAGCAGCCCCCAGGGGTCTGGAAACACCATATATTTT CASSPQGSGNTIYF
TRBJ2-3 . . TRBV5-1 TGCGCCAGCAGCTTGGTACAGGTTAGGGGCACAGATACGCAGTATTTT CASSLVQVRGTDTQYF
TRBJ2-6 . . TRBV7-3 TGTGCCAGCAGCCTGGGAATATCTGGGGCCAACGTCCTGACTTTC CASSLGISGANVLTF
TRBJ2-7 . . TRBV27 TGTGCCATCGCACGGGGAGGGGGGGCCTACGAGCAGTACTTC CAIARGGGAYEQYF
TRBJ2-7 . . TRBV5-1 TGCGCCAGCAGCCCCGGGACGAGGAACGAGCAGTACTTC CASSPGTRNEQYF
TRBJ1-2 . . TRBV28 TGTGCCGCCGGGGAGTCCTATGGCTACACCTTC CAAGESYGYTF